A single sample gave rise to the 19 T cell receptor beta chains below, sequenced in a study of blood T cell repertoires in COVID-19. This table comes from immunoSEQ multiplex PCR, and its TCRdb copy is limited to in-frame clones, with some not included. There are 90,000 to 100,000 clones in the sample; roughly four fifths occur only once, and 10% lies in the top ten. Source material: peripheral blood. The receptors were sampled from a man between 65 and 79 years old with acute or convalescent COVID-19.

This clone was detected a few times. The V and J genes are TRBV29-1 and TRBJ2-1; 7 bases are a match to TRBD2. Germline CDR1 is SQVTM and CDR2 is ANQGSEA. The CDR3 has 15 amino acids. The CDR3 is CTYSRAGEEDNEQFF. The CDR3 DNA reads as TGCACCTATTCGCGGGCGGGAGAAGAGGACAATGAGCAGTTCTTC.

This chain uses TRBV7-2 with TRBJ2-1, with D maybe TRBD1 (5 bases). CDR3 length: 12 amino acids. CDR1 and CDR2 (germline): SGHTA, FQGNSA. Trimming removed 3 bases from V and 13 bases from J, with 13 bases in between. In DNA, the CDR3 is TGTGCCAGCAGCTTGTCGACAGTTAACCAGTTCTTC. Translating gives CASSLSTVNQFF.

This clone was recorded once. The V call is TRBV6-5, the J call TRBJ1-6, with D possibly being TRBD1 (5 bases). This CDR3 has 15 amino acids. Germline V gene data show CDR1 as MNHEY and CDR2 as SVGAGI. Trimming took 2 bases from V and 7 from J, leaving 12 bases between them. The CDR3: CASSYHTGVNSPLHF. The DNA for the CDR3 is TGTGCCAGCAGTTACCACACAGGAGTCAATTCACCCCTCCACTTT.

A single count supports this clone. V usage is TRBV7-2 and J usage is TRBJ2-1, with a tentative D call TRBD1 (5 bases). The germline V gene has CDR1 SGHTA and CDR2 FQGNSA. Between the trimmed V and J ends, which lost 6 bases and 10 bases, there was a span of 10 bases. This CDR3 is built from 11 residues. CDR3 region: CASRTRQEQFF. DNA of the CDR3: TGTGCCAGCAGAACGCGACAGGAGCAGTTCTTC.

V is TRBV12-3 or TRBV12-4 and J is TRBJ1-2; D not certain. The CDR3 runs 13 residues. The germline V and J ends were trimmed by 3 bases and 10 bases, with 15 bases remaining between them. The CDR3 here is CASSFYRANDYTF. As DNA, the CDR3 is TGTGCCAGCAGTTTCTATCGAGCCAACGACTACACCTTC.

The chain employs TRBV16 and TRBJ1-3; possibly TRBD1 for D (6 bases). Between the trimmed V and J ends, which lost 6 bases and 3 bases, there was a span of 18 bases. CDR3 size: 16 residues. Germline V CDR1 and CDR2: KGHSY, FQNENV. CDR3 in DNA: TGTGCCAGCAGTCGCATTACAGGGTTTGATGGAAACACCATATATTTT. The encoded protein is CASSRITGFDGNTIYF.

The chain carries TRBV2 and TRBJ1-5; D not resolved. Germline CDR1 and CDR2: SNHLY and FYNNEI. V lost 2 bases to trimming and J lost 3 bases, with 8 bases between them. The CDR3 sequence is 14 residues long. The CDR3 nucleotides read TGTGCCAGCAGTGAAACCCAGGTCAATCAGCCCCAGCATTTT. It codes for CASSETQVNQPQHF.

This clone has more than one count but fewer than ten. Distinct nucleotide sequences in the sample also encode this CDR3. The CDR3 sequence is CASSPGQGRSPLHF. CDR3 DNA sequence: TGTGCCAGCAGTCCAGGACAGGGACGGTCACCCCTCCACTTT. J is TRBJ1-6 and V is TRBV28; 8 bases match TRBD1. V shed 5 bases and J 10 bases; nucleotides not matched to a gene: 7. Germline V gene sequence: CDR1 MDHEN, CDR2 SYDVKM. The CDR3 has 14 residues.

V usage is TRBV19 and J usage is TRBJ2-5, with a weak D call TRBD2 (5 bases). CDR1 and CDR2 (germline): LNHDA, SQIVND (reference sequence). The germline V and J ends were trimmed by 3 bases and 2 bases, with 7 bases remaining between them. The CDR3 covers 13 residues. The CDR3 DNA reads TGTGCCAGTAGTATTGGCGGGCAAGAGACCCAGTACTTC. Its translation is CASSIGGQETQYF.

The chain couples TRBV7-2 to TRBJ2-3, with 7 bases lining up with TRBD2. Unmatched junction bases numbered 15, after V lost 5 bases and J lost 1 base. The CDR3 length is 18 residues. Germline loops: CDR1 SGHTA, CDR2 FQGNSA. Here the CDR3 DNA reads TGTGCCAGCAGCCCCTCTAGCGGTCTGGGGAGGGGCACAGATACGCAGTATTTT. Amino acids: CASSPSSGLGRGTDTQYF.

The chain uses TRBV13 and TRBJ1-2; 9 nucleotides align to TRBD1. Germline V lookup: CDR1 PRHDT, CDR2 FYEKMQ (reference sequence). The CDR3 covers 17 residues. The V segment lost 0 bases and the J segment 3 bases; nucleotides outside the gene matches: 8. CDR3 amino acids: CASSLGIGQGRDYGYTF. CDR3 in DNA: TGTGCCAGCAGCTTAGGAATCGGACAGGGGAGAGACTATGGCTACACCTTC. Full variable domain (outside the CDR3, taken from reference TRBV13 and TRBJ1-2): AAGVIQSPRHLIKEKRETATLKCYPIPRHDTVYWYQQGPGQDPQFLISFYEKMQSDKGSIPDRFSAQQFSDYHSELNMSSLELGDSALYFCASSLGIGQGRDYGYTFGSGTRLTVV.

The V gene is TRBV6-1, the J gene TRBJ1-5, with D tentatively TRBD1 (6 bases). Deletions cut 3 bases from V and 6 bases from J, with 18 bases between. The germline V gene has CDR1 MNHNS and CDR2 SASEGT. CDR3 length: 16 residues. The CDR3 reads CASSDESGRGFQPQHF. In DNA, the CDR3 is TGTGCCAGCAGTGATGAATCGGGCAGGGGTTTTCAGCCCCAGCATTTT.

This rearrangement joins TRBV4-1 to TRBJ1-5; TRBD1 matches 7 bases. V gave up 4 bases and J gave up 2 bases; unmatched junction bases: 8. The CDR3 has 16 residues. CDR1 MGHRA and CDR2 YSYEKL come from the germline V gene. CDR3 protein: CASSRTLGGGNQPQHF. The DNA of the CDR3 is TGCGCCAGCAGCCGAACGCTAGGGGGCGGCAATCAGCCCCAGCATTTT.

V and J are TRBV4-2 and TRBJ2-1; 10 nucleotides agree with TRBD2. V was clipped by 1 base and J by 2 bases; unmatched bases: 5. This CDR3 contains 17 residues. CDR1 LGHNA and CDR2 YNFKEQ come from the germline V gene. The CDR3 sequence: CASSQGPSGGPYNEQFF. In nucleotides, the CDR3 is TGTGCCAGCAGCCAAGGACCTAGCGGGGGACCCTACAATGAGCAGTTCTTC.

The chain recombines TRBV7-2 with TRBJ1-1; D remains ambiguous. V was trimmed by 2 bases and J by 7 bases, leaving 14 bases between them. The CDR3 spans 14 residues. The germline gives CDR1 SGHTA, CDR2 FQGNSA. The CDR3 nucleotides are TGTGCCAGCAGCTTACGTTGGTCCGGGGATGAAGCTTTCTTT. Its translation is CASSLRWSGDEAFF. The full variable domain, its missing parts supplied by reference TRBV7-2 and TRBJ1-1, is GAGVSQSPSNKVTEKGKDVELRCDPISGHTALYWYRQSLGQGLEFLIYFQGNSAPDKSGLPSDRFSAERTGGSVSTLTIQRTQQEDSAVYLCASSLRWSGDEAFFGQGTRLTVV.

The genes are TRBV6-5 and TRBJ2-2; no clear D gene. V dropped 6 bases and J dropped 4 bases, with 15 bases sitting between them. The CDR3 runs to 15 residues. In germline, CDR1 is MNHEY, CDR2 SVGAGI. CDR3: CASSLNFPGTGELFF. The CDR3 coding sequence is TGTGCCAGCAGCCTCAACTTTCCCGGCACCGGGGAGCTGTTTTTT.

The CDR3 loop is CASSFGGFTEAFF. CDR3 nucleotide sequence: TGTGCCAGCAGCTTTGGGGGGTTTACTGAAGCTTTCTTT. The V call is TRBV7-3, the J call TRBJ1-1, with a possible D match to TRBD1 (5 bases). The germline V gene has CDR1 SGHTA and CDR2 FQGTGA. This CDR3 has 13 residues. Trimming cost V 3 bases and J 5 bases, with 10 bases left between them. The full variable domain, in which reference TRBV7-3 and TRBJ1-1 provide the parts outside the CDR3, is GAGVSQTPSNKVTEKGKYVELRCDPISGHTALYWYRQSLGQGPEFLIYFQGTGAADDSGLPNDRFFAVRPEGSVSTLKIQRTERGDSAVYLCASSFGGFTEAFFGQGTRLTVV.

V is TRBV18 and J is TRBJ1-4, with TRBD1 identical over 7 bases. The ends lost 3 bases at V and 8 bases at J; junction bases unmatched: 3. Germline assignment: CDR1 KGHSH and CDR2 LQKENI. The CDR3 has 13 residues. CDR3 sequence reads: CASSPGTDEKLFF. The CDR3 DNA is TGTGCCAGCTCACCCGGGACAGACGAAAAACTGTTTTTT.

The chain has TRBV6-6 and TRBJ2-7, with TRBD1 matching over 8 bases. This CDR3 comprises 15 residues. V lost 4 bases to trimming and J lost 3 bases; unmatched junction nucleotides: 8. Germline CDR1 MNHNY, CDR2 SVGAGI (reference sequence). CDR3 in amino acids: CASSWAGGSGYEQYF. CDR3 bases: TGTGCCAGCAGTTGGGCAGGGGGCTCGGGCTACGAGCAGTACTTC.